These T cell receptor beta chains were read from a single sample in a study of blood T cell repertoires in COVID-19. TCRdb's table, derived via immunoSEQ multiplex PCR, lists solely in-frame clones and lacks some. The sample yields more than 100,000 clones, roughly 85% seen once. Sequenced material: peripheral blood. The receptors were gathered from a man aged 40-50 years with acute or convalescent COVID-19. CDR3s include the opening cysteine and the closing phenylalanine or tryptophan. D genes are given only for firm matches. Clone size appears in some rows only: once, few, many, or a class for an expanded clone.

TRBD2	TRBJ2-1	.	TRBV7-3	TGTGCCAGCAGCCAGGAGCGGGGGGCGTACAATGAGCAGTTCTTC	CASSQERGAYNEQFF
.	TRBJ1-1	.	TRBV19	TGTGCCAGTAGTAGGACGGGGGTACACACTGAAGCTTTCTTT	CASSRTGVHTEAFF
TRBD1	TRBJ1-2	.	TRBV5-4	TGTGCCAGCAGTGACACGGGACAGGCTACACCGGGGAGCGGCTACACCTTC	CASSDTGQATPGSGYTF
.	TRBJ1-1	.	TRBV19	TGTGCCAGTAGAGGATATCAACAGGGAAACACTGAAGCTTTCTTT	CASRGYQQGNTEAFF
TRBD2	TRBJ2-1	.	TRBV5-1	TGCGCCAGCAGCCCGGGACTAGCGGGAGGGCCGGGTGAGCAGTTCTTC	CASSPGLAGGPGEQFF
.	TRBJ2-7	.	TRBV2	TGTGCCAGCAGTGAGACCAGGGGGGAACTGCTGCCCTCCTACGAGCAGTACTTC	CASSETRGELLPSYEQYF
TRBD1	TRBJ1-4	.	TRBV6-5	TGTGCCAGCAGCAGGACAGGGGAAAAACTGTTTTTT	CASSRTGEKLFF
.	TRBJ1-3	few	TRBV4-1	TGCGCCAGCAGCCAAGAAGGGGGCTCTGGAAACACCATATATTTT	CASSQEGGSGNTIYF
.	TRBJ1-4	.	TRBV7-9	TGTGCCAGCAGCTTAGTTTTGGGGGGAAAAGAAAAACTGTTTTTT	CASSLVLGGKEKLFF
.	TRBJ2-1	.	TRBV2	TGTGCCAGCAGTGATAGCAGGGGCGGCAATGAGCAGTTCTTC	CASSDSRGGNEQFF
.	TRBJ2-2	.	TRBV7-2	TGTGCCAGCAGCCTGAAGGGGTGGACCGGGGAGCTGTTTTTT	CASSLKGWTGELFF
TRBD2	TRBJ2-1	.	TRBV7-6	TGTGCCAGCAGCTTAGTAGCGGGGGGGCGGAATGAGCAGTTCTTC	CASSLVAGGRNEQFF
.	TRBJ2-7	.	TRBV7-2	TGTGCCAGCAGCTTAGAGGGCGGGACTGGCTACGAGCAGTACTTC	CASSLEGGTGYEQYF
.	TRBJ1-4	.	TRBV27	TGTGCCAGCAGTTTTCGTCTAGGGGGAGGGACTAATGAAAAACTGTTTTTT	CASSFRLGGGTNEKLFF
TRBD1	TRBJ1-3	.	TRBV6-1	TGTGCCAGCAGTTCACAGGGGCACTCTGGAAACACCATATATTTT	CASSSQGHSGNTIYF
TRBD1	TRBJ1-2	.	TRBV7-9	TGTGCCAGCAGTCCTACCGGGACAGGGGTTTATGGCTACACCTTC	CASSPTGTGVYGYTF
.	TRBJ1-4	.	TRBV3-1/TRBV3-2	TGTGCCAGCAGTACGACAGCAACTAATGAAAAACTGTTTTTT	CASSTTATNEKLFF
TRBD1	TRBJ1-5	.	TRBV30	TGTGCCTGGAGTCAGGGGGCGGATCAGCCCCAGCATTTT	CAWSQGADQPQHF
.	TRBJ1-1	.	TRBV18	TGTGCCAGCTCACGTCAGGCGGGGGACACTGAAGCTTTCTTT	CASSRQAGDTEAFF
TRBD1	TRBJ1-5	.	TRBV19	TGTGCCAGTAGTACGCAGGGGGCGCGGAGCAATCAGCCCCAGCATTTT	CASSTQGARSNQPQHF
.	TRBJ2-2	.	TRBV7-2	TGTGCCAGCAGTCAGGGCGCGAACACCGGGGAGCTGTTTTTT	CASSQGANTGELFF
.	TRBJ2-1	.	TRBV4-2	TGTGCCAGCAGCCAAGATTCCCTAGGGGCCTACAATGAGCAGTTCTTC	CASSQDSLGAYNEQFF
TRBD1	TRBJ2-7	.	TRBV4-1	TGCGCCAGCAGCCAAGATGTAGGGGACAGTCCCTACGAGCAGTACTTC	CASSQDVGDSPYEQYF
TRBD1	TRBJ1-4	.	TRBV19	TGTGCCAGTAAACAGGGGGCGCCTAATGAAAAACTGTTTTTT	CASKQGAPNEKLFF
.	TRBJ2-7	.	TRBV2	TGTGCCAGCAGTGAATCGTACGCGCGGACCTACGAGCAGTACTTC	CASSESYARTYEQYF
TRBD1	TRBJ1-5	.	TRBV6-4	TGTGCCAGCAGGTCCGGGACAGTGAGCAATCAGCCCCAGCATTTT	CASRSGTVSNQPQHF
.	TRBJ2-1	.	TRBV29-1	TGCAGCGCCCCCGGGACATTCAATGAGCAGTTCTTC	CSAPGTFNEQFF
TRBD1	TRBJ2-1	.	TRBV11-3	TGTGCCAGCAGCCCGGTCGGACAGGGCACCTACAATGAGCAGTTCTTC	CASSPVGQGTYNEQFF
TRBD2	TRBJ2-1	.	TRBV5-1	TGCGCCAGCAGCCCCGGGACTAGCGGGGGCGATGAGCAGTTCTTC	CASSPGTSGGDEQFF
.	TRBJ1-1	.	TRBV19	TGTGCCAGCATGGGGGGGGTGACTGAAGCTTTCTTT	CASMGGVTEAFF
.	TRBJ1-1	few	TRBV6-1	TGTGCCAGCAGTGAACCGCACCGGGGGAACACTGAAGCTTTCTTT	CASSEPHRGNTEAFF
.	TRBJ1-2	.	TRBV2	TGTGCCAGCGGCGACAGCTACTATGGCTACACCTTC	CASGDSYYGYTF
TRBD2	TRBJ2-5	.	TRBV7-2	TGTGCCAGCAGCTCGGGGACTAGCATCCAAGAGACCCAGTACTTC	CASSSGTSIQETQYF
TRBD1	TRBJ2-7	.	TRBV5-6	TGTGCCAGCAGCAGAGGACAGGGGGACTACGAGCAGTACTTC	CASSRGQGDYEQYF
.	TRBJ1-2	.	TRBV30	TGTGCCTGGAGTGTGGGCAGGGTAATGAGCGGCTACACCTTC	CAWSVGRVMSGYTF
.	TRBJ1-1	.	TRBV30	TGTGCCTGGAGGGGGCAGTCGAACACTGAAGCTTTCTTT	CAWRGQSNTEAFF
.	TRBJ2-5	.	TRBV29-1	TGCAGCGTTGTGAGGGTCCAAGAGACCCAGTACTTC	CSVVRVQETQYF
.	TRBJ2-3	.	TRBV11-1	TGTGCCAGCAGCTTGGAGGCAGGCCCGAGCACAGATACGCAGTATTTT	CASSLEAGPSTDTQYF
TRBD2	TRBJ2-1	.	TRBV9	TGTGCCAGCAGCGTAGTTAGCGGGGGGAATGAGCAGTTCTTC	CASSVVSGGNEQFF
.	TRBJ1-1	.	TRBV2	TGTGCCAGCTGTTTGGCGAACACTGAAGCTTTCTTT	CASCLANTEAFF
.	TRBJ2-1	.	TRBV7-9	TGTGCCAGCAGCCCCTCAGGTCCCTACAATGAGCAGTTCTTC	CASSPSGPYNEQFF
.	TRBJ2-7	.	TRBV27	TGTGCCAGCAGTTTGGTAGGGGGTTTCATCTACGAGCAGTACTTC	CASSLVGGFIYEQYF
.	TRBJ1-6	.	TRBV19	TGTGCCAGTAGTATCACAGGGAGCTCCTATAATTCACCCCTCCACTTT	CASSITGSSYNSPLHF
.	TRBJ2-7	.	TRBV6-5	TGTGCCAGCTTTCAGTCGGGCAGGGACTACGAGCAGTACTTC	CASFQSGRDYEQYF
.	TRBJ2-7	.	TRBV5-6	TGTGCCAGCAGCCTCCGGGTGGGCGAGCAGTACTTC	CASSLRVGEQYF
.	TRBJ1-1	.	TRBV19	TGTGCCAGTAGTATGACGGGGACTGAAGCTTTCTTT	CASSMTGTEAFF
.	TRBJ1-6	.	TRBV7-2	TGTGCCAGCAGCTTACGGGTTGGTAATAATTCACCCCTCCACTTT	CASSLRVGNNSPLHF